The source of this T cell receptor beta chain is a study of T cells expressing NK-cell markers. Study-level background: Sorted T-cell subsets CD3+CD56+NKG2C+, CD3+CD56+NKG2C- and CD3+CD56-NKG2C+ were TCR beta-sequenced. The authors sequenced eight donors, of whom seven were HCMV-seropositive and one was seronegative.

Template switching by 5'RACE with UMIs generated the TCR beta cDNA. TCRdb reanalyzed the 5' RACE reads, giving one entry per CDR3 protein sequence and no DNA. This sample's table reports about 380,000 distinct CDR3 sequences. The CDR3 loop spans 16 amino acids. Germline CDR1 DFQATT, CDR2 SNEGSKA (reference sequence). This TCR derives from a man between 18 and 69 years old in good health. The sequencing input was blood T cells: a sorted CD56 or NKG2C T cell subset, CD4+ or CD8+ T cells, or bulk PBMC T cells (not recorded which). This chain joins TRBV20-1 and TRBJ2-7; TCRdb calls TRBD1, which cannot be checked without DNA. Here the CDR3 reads CSASGGGGKGSYEQYF.